Shown below are 22 T cell receptor beta chains from a single sample sequenced in a study of response to subunit inactivated influenza vaccine. TCRdb passed the RT-PCR reads through MiXCR, listing each CDR3 protein once. The profile shows 650,000 to 700,000 distinct CDR3 sequences, about 15% of them singletons. The sequenced sample was PBMCs from blood, obtained about 11 days after vaccination. The source is a man aged 50 or older who received an inactivated influenza vaccine.

The chain employs TRBV7-2 and TRBJ2-7, with 8 positions matching TRBD2. V dropped 5 bases and J dropped 6; count of bases not matched to a gene: 6. From germline, CDR1 is SGHTA and CDR2 FQGNSA. This CDR3 is built from 13 residues. DNA of the CDR3: TGTGCCAGCAGCACGGGGGGGCAAATCGAGCAGTACTTC. As protein: CASSTGGQIEQYF.

This clonotype has only a few counts. The chain uses TRBV10-3 and TRBJ2-3; 10 positions agree with TRBD2. Germline assignment: CDR1 ENHRY and CDR2 SYGVKD. The CDR3 is 18 amino acids. V lost 6 bases and J lost 4; bases outside the gene matches: 16. In nucleotides, the CDR3 is TGTGCCATCAGGGGCCCCGGGGAAAGCGGGAGGGCCCCAGATACGCAGTATTTT. It codes for CAIRGPGESGRAPDTQYF.

The CDR3 region is CSARVERGGSGANVLTF. CDR3 sequence (DNA): TGCAGTGCTAGGGTCGAGCGGGGGGGCTCTGGGGCCAACGTCCTGACTTTC. The V and J genes are TRBV20-1 and TRBJ2-6, with 10 bases identical to TRBD2. Per the germline V gene, CDR1 is DFQATT and CDR2 is SNEGSKA (reference sequence). Losses at the gene ends were 3 bases for V and 0 bases for J; bases not matched to a gene: 5. The CDR3 is made up of 17 amino acids.

The chain employs TRBV11-1 and TRBJ1-6; no clear D gene. From germline, CDR1 is SGHAT and CDR2 FQDESV (reference sequence). V gave up 5 bases and J gave up 8 bases, with 16 bases separating them. The CDR3 contains 15 residues. The CDR3: CASSHRRQEYSPLHF. The CDR3 bases are TGTGCCAGCAGCCACCGTCGGCAGGAATATTCACCCCTCCACTTT.

This chain joins TRBV24-1 and TRBJ2-7, with D unresolved. Germline V gene data show CDR1 as KGHDR and CDR2 as SFDVKD. V lost 3 bases, J lost 8 bases, and 7 bases lay in between. The CDR3 spans 11 residues. The CDR3 loop is CATSDLQKQYF. For the CDR3, the DNA is TGTGCCACCAGTGATCTCCAAAAGCAGTACTTC.

This rearrangement joins TRBV2 to TRBJ1-6; unclear D gene. CDR3 length: 14 residues. Per the germline V gene, CDR1 is SNHLY and CDR2 is FYNNEI. Deletions cut 2 bases from V and 6 bases from J, with 8 bases between. In DNA, the CDR3 is TGTGCCAGCAGTGAAAACCCGGGTAATTCACCCCTCCACTTT. Its translation: CASSENPGNSPLHF. The whole variable domain, filled in from reference TRBV2 and TRBJ1-6, reads EPEVTQTPSHQVTQMGQEVILRCVPISNHLYFYWYRQILGQKVEFLVSFYNNEISEKSEIFDDQFSVERPDGSNFTLKIRSTKLEDSAMYFCASSENPGNSPLHFGNGTRLTVT.

This clonotype was counted a few times. V and J are TRBV7-8 and TRBJ2-7, with 7 bases that match TRBD2. The J segment lost 3 bases and the V segment lost 5 bases, leaving 7 bases of the junction unmatched. The V gene's germline CDR1 is SGHVS and CDR2 FQNEAQ. The CDR3 has 14 residues. The CDR3 reads CASSTSAGYYEQYF. CDR3 bases: TGTGCCAGCAGCACCTCAGCGGGGTACTACGAGCAGTACTTC.

The chain is built from TRBV12-3 or TRBV12-4 and TRBJ1-6; D ambiguous. This CDR3 has 14 residues. V lost 6 bases and J 5 bases, leaving 11 bases between the germline ends. The DNA of the CDR3 is TGTGCCAGCAGACCCGGTTCAGATAATTCACCCCTCCACTTT. Residues: CASRPGSDNSPLHF.

V usage is TRBV28 and J usage is TRBJ2-2; D unclear. Germline-derived CDR1 and CDR2 are MDHEN and SYDVKM. The CDR3 consists of 13 residues. V lost 7 bases, J lost 4 bases, and 10 bases lay in between. The CDR3 loop reads CASIMSGTGELFF. In DNA, the CDR3 is TGTGCCAGCATAATGTCCGGCACCGGGGAGCTGTTTTTT.

This clonotype turned up a few times. This chain joins TRBV20-1 and TRBJ1-2; D perhaps matches TRBD1 (5 bases). V was trimmed by 4 bases and J by 8 bases, leaving 23 bases between them. Germline loops: CDR1 DFQATT, CDR2 SNEGSKA (reference sequence). The CDR3 length is 15 residues. CDR3 residues: CSAKREEGLSKGYTF. In DNA, the CDR3 is TGCAGTGCTAAAAGAGAGGAGGGGCTCTCGAAGGGCTACACCTTC.

The chain has TRBV7-3 and TRBJ2-5; TRBD2 might be the D (6 bases). Germline lookup yields CDR1 SGHTA and CDR2 FQGTGA. This CDR3 contains 15 residues. Between the trimmed V and J ends, which lost 6 bases and 3 bases, there was a span of 17 bases. The CDR3 nucleotides are TGTGCCAGCAGTGAAAATTACGGGGGAAAAGAGACCCAGTACTTC. This gives the protein CASSENYGGKETQYF.

In its sample, this clonotype was seen a few times. The chain links TRBV2 to TRBJ2-1; D tentatively reads TRBD1 or TRBD2 (5 bases each). V dropped 6 bases and J dropped 4 bases, with 13 bases sitting between them. This CDR3 has 14 residues. CDR1 is SNHLY and CDR2 is FYNNEI in the germline V gene. CDR3 sequence (DNA): TGTGCCAGCAGCTCGGGGCCTTCATACAATGAGCAGTTCTTC. Its protein is CASSSGPSYNEQFF.

The chain has TRBV6-5 and TRBJ1-4, with 9 bases identical to TRBD1. Germline V CDR1 and CDR2: MNHEY, SVGAGI. V lost 4 bases, J lost 11 bases, and 8 bases stayed unmatched. The CDR3 is 14 residues long. CDR3 nucleotides: TGTGCCAGCAGTTCTGACAGGGGGGGATTTAAACTGTTTTTT. Translated: CASSSDRGGFKLFF.

V and J are TRBV10-3 and TRBJ1-4, with D hard to call. V gave up 6 bases and J gave up 2 bases, with 7 bases separating them. The germline V gene has CDR1 ENHRY and CDR2 SYGVKD. The CDR3 is 13 residues long. As DNA, the CDR3 is TGTGCCATCAGGCCGGCCACTAATGAAAAACTGTTTTTT. This gives the protein CAIRPATNEKLFF.

This clonotype was counted between two and nine times. V gene TRBV5-6 combines with J gene TRBJ2-1; 7 bases align to TRBD1. The CDR3 has 13 residues. Germline-derived CDR1 and CDR2 are SGHDT and YYEEEE. Losses at the gene ends were 3 bases for V and 8 bases for J; bases not matched to a gene: 5. As DNA, the CDR3 is TGTGCCAGCAGCTCGACAGGGAGCGATGAGCAGTTCTTC. This sequence encodes CASSSTGSDEQFF.

Only a few counts were recorded for this clonotype. This rearrangement joins TRBV5-1 to TRBJ2-2; possible D gene TRBD2, 5 bases. V lost 0 bases, J lost 4 bases, and 13 bases lay in between. The CDR3 contains 16 residues. Germline V gene data show CDR1 as SGHRS and CDR2 as YFSETQ. The CDR3 region is CASSLAAGAGTGELFF. Here the CDR3 DNA reads TGCGCCAGCAGCTTGGCGGCTGGCGCGGGCACCGGGGAGCTGTTTTTT.

This clonotype was picked up a small number of times. The J gene is TRBJ1-2, the V gene TRBV7-9; D is uncertain. Looked up from germline, CDR1 is SEHNR and CDR2 is FQNEAQ (reference sequence). Between the trimmed V and J ends, which lost 5 bases and 0 bases, there was a span of 13 bases. CDR3 length equals 15 residues. This CDR3 reads CASSTWTEANYGYTF. CDR3 in DNA: TGTGCCAGCAGCACTTGGACCGAAGCTAACTATGGCTACACCTTC.

The V gene is TRBV7-9, the J gene TRBJ2-4; D remains ambiguous. Per the germline V gene, CDR1 is SEHNR and CDR2 is FQNEAQ (reference sequence). Between the trimmed V and J ends, which lost 8 bases and 1 base, there was a span of 12 bases. CDR3 length: 14 amino acids. CDR3 loop: CASGKEVAKNIQYF. The CDR3 DNA is TGTGCCAGCGGTAAGGAAGTCGCCAAAAACATTCAGTACTTC.

This clonotype turned up a few times. The chain carries TRBV7-2 and TRBJ2-7; D tentatively reads TRBD1 or TRBD2 (6 bases each). Germline lookup yields CDR1 SGHTA and CDR2 FQGNSA. Trimming left V 7 bases short and J 7 bases short, with 17 bases between. This CDR3 contains 13 residues. The CDR3 DNA sequence: TGTGCCAGCATCCCCCTGGGGGGCCGGGAGCAGTACTTC. This encodes CASIPLGGREQYF.

The V call is TRBV28, the J call TRBJ2-1; 7 bases line up with TRBD2. With 1 base clipped from V and 3 bases from J, the junction kept 9 bases outside the gene matches. The CDR3 spans 17 residues. The germline V gene encodes CDR1 MDHEN and CDR2 SYDVKM. In nucleotides, the CDR3 is TGTGCCAGCAGTTTATTCCCAGCGGGGACCATCTACAATGAGCAGTTCTTC. This translates into CASSLFPAGTIYNEQFF. Supplemented by reference TRBV28 and TRBJ2-1, the full variable domain reads DVKVTQSSRYLVKRTGEKVFLECVQDMDHENMFWYRQDPGLGLRLIYFSYDVKMKEKGDIPEGYSVSREKKERFSLILESASTNQTSMYLCASSLFPAGTIYNEQFFGPGTRLTVL.

This clonotype has a count of ten or more. The chain joins TRBV11-2 to TRBJ2-7; D gene unclear. The CDR3 covers 12 residues. Germline V CDR1 and CDR2: SGHAT, FQNNGV. Trimming took off 2 bases at V and 2 bases at J, with 4 bases between the two ends. The CDR3 protein is CASSLRAYEQYF. The CDR3 DNA is TGTGCCAGCAGCTTACGGGCCTACGAGCAGTACTTC.

This clonotype was seen a few times. V gene TRBV28 combines with J gene TRBJ2-3, with 9 bases fitting TRBD2. V dropped 6 bases and J dropped 4; count of bases not matched to a gene: 8. This CDR3 is built from 15 residues. Germline V lookup: CDR1 MDHEN, CDR2 SYDVKM. The CDR3 loop reads CASSPTSGRADTQYF. CDR3 sequence (DNA): TGTGCCAGCAGCCCGACTAGCGGAAGGGCAGATACGCAGTATTTT.